The 22 T cell receptor beta chains listed next were all sequenced from one sample in a study of cytomegalovirus exposure and HLA in healthy donors. Vbeta (60) and Jbeta (13) primers were used in the PCR. TCRdb keeps only in-frame clones here, not all; method: immunoSEQ multiplex PCR. Of roughly 130,000 clones in the sample, around 71% were seen once. Sequencing input: PBMCs. The source of these receptors is a woman between 55 and 75 years old in good health and CMV-seropositive.

The chain is built from TRBV4-1 and TRBJ2-7, with 7 bases matching TRBD1. Germline assignment: CDR1 MGHRA and CDR2 YSYEKL. Trimming took 1 base from V and 2 from J; bases not matched to a gene: 5. The CDR3 length is 15 residues. CDR3 loop: CASSQVPTGTYEQYF. CDR3 sequence (DNA): TGCGCCAGCAGCCAAGTACCGACAGGGACCTACGAGCAGTACTTC.

The V gene is TRBV19, the J gene TRBJ1-5, with D possibly matching TRBD1 (6 bases). V shed 3 bases and J shed 7 bases, with 25 bases lying between them. This CDR3 comprises 18 residues. Germline V lookup: CDR1 LNHDA, CDR2 SQIVND (reference sequence). The CDR3 coding sequence is TGTGCCAGTAGTATTAGTCTTGTCAAGGGGGACCCTACCCAGCCCCAGCATTTT. Translation: CASSISLVKGDPTQPQHF.

Comment on this clone: A much more abundant neighbour one base away suggests this may be a read error. V and J are TRBV5-1 and TRBJ2-5; D uncertain. CDR3 length: 11 amino acids. V was clipped by 4 bases and J by 1 base, with 2 bases between them. From germline, CDR1 is SGHRS and CDR2 YFSETQ. DNA of the CDR3: TGCGCCAGCAGCCGCCAAGAGACCCAGTACTTC. Its translation: CASSRQETQYF. Variable domain in full (rest from reference TRBV5-1 and TRBJ2-5): KAGVTQTPRYLIKTRGQQVTLSCSPISGHRSVSWYQQTPGQGLQFLFEYFSETQRNKGNFPGRFSGRQFSNSRSEMNVSTLELGDSALYLCASSRQETQYFGPGTRLLVL.

CDR3 in amino acids: CASSVAGVSGNTIYF. The CDR3 bases are TGTGCCAGCAGCGTAGCGGGGGTATCTGGAAACACCATATATTTT. The chain combines TRBV9 with TRBJ1-3; D is perhaps TRBD1 (5 bases). Germline lookup yields CDR1 SGDLS and CDR2 YYNGEE. The CDR3 has 15 residues. Trimming left V 0 bases short and J 1 base short, with 8 bases between.

The chain carries TRBV29-1 and TRBJ1-1; no reliable D call. The V gene's germline CDR1 is SQVTM and CDR2 ANQGSEA. The CDR3 spans 13 residues. The V end lost 6 bases, the J end lost 0 bases, and 11 bases lay between the germline ends. This chain's CDR3 is CSVPRNVNTEAFF. The CDR3 DNA is TGCAGCGTGCCCAGGAACGTGAACACTGAAGCTTTCTTT.

Only one count was recorded for this clone. The chain has TRBV29-1 and TRBJ1-2; perhaps TRBD1 as D (5 bases). Germline V gene sequence: CDR1 SQVTM, CDR2 ANQGSEA. V lost 1 base and J 4 bases, leaving 13 bases between the germline ends. This CDR3 region has 14 residues. The DNA for the CDR3 is TGCAGCGTTGAAGCAGGGTGGGGTGCCTATGGCTACACCTTC. Protein product: CSVEAGWGAYGYTF.

The chain recombines TRBV29-1 with TRBJ1-1; D unclear. This CDR3 spans 14 amino acids. Looked up from germline, CDR1 is SQVTM and CDR2 is ANQGSEA. CDR3 in DNA: TGCTCGCTCCTTTCCCCGAGAGAGGGCACTGAAGCTTTCTTT. Its translation is CSLLSPREGTEAFF. Based on the CDR3 plus reference TRBV29-1 and TRBJ1-1, the full variable domain is SAVISQKPSRDICQRGTSLTIQCQVDSQVTMMFWYRQQPGQSLTLIATANQGSEATYESGFVIDKFPISRPNLTFSTLTVSNMSPEDSSIYLCSLLSPREGTEAFFGQGTRLTVV.

The rearrangement joins TRBV6-5 to TRBJ1-5, with TRBD1 as a possible D gene (6 bases). Germline lookup yields CDR1 MNHEY and CDR2 SVGAGI. CDR3 length: 14 amino acids. V dropped 4 bases and J dropped 4 bases, with 11 bases sitting between them. This chain's CDR3 is CASSSTDRNQPQHF. DNA of the CDR3: TGTGCCAGCAGTTCCACGGACAGAAATCAGCCCCAGCATTTT.

The chain is built from TRBV11-2 and TRBJ2-2, with D perhaps matching TRBD1 (5 bases). V was pared by 1 base and J by 2 bases, with 8 bases between. This CDR3 contains 15 residues. Germline assignment: CDR1 SGHAT and CDR2 FQNNGV. The CDR3 loop reads CASSLVGQNTGELFF. CDR3 coding DNA: TGTGCCAGCAGCTTAGTGGGGCAAAACACCGGGGAGCTGTTTTTT. Looking up the rest from reference TRBV11-2 and TRBJ2-2 gives the full variable domain: EAGVAQSPRYKIIEKRQSVAFWCNPISGHATLYWYQQILGQGPKLLIQFQNNGVVDDSQLPKDRFSAERLKGVDSTLKIQPAKLEDSAVYLCASSLVGQNTGELFFGEGSRLTVL.

Note on this clone: The same CDR3 is also encoded by other DNA sequences in this sample. The chain has TRBV18 and TRBJ1-2; maybe TRBD1 (5 bases). This CDR3 spans 13 amino acids. Trimming cost V 3 bases and J 2 bases, with 7 bases left between them. Germline-derived CDR1 and CDR2 are KGHSH and LQKENI. The CDR3 spells CASSPAGNYGYTF. The CDR3, as DNA: TGTGCCAGCTCACCCGCAGGGAACTATGGCTACACCTTC. Together with reference TRBV18 and TRBJ1-2, the CDR3 gives the full variable domain: NAGVMQNPRHLVRRRGQEARLRCSPMKGHSHVYWYRQLPEEGLKFMVYLQKENIIDESGMPKERFSAEFPKEGPSILRIQQVVRGDSAAYFCASSPAGNYGYTFGSGTRLTVV.

This clone was detected only once. V gene TRBV7-6 combines with J gene TRBJ2-1; D is perhaps TRBD2 (5 bases). CDR1 and CDR2 from the germline V gene are SGHVS and FNYEAQ. Trimming cost V 0 bases and J 2 bases, with 17 bases left between them. There are 18 residues in the CDR3. In nucleotides, the CDR3 is TGTGCCAGCAGCTTAGCCCGGGCGGCTAGCTGGCCCTACAATGAGCAGTTCTTC. It encodes CASSLARAASWPYNEQFF. The full variable domain, completed using reference TRBV7-6 and TRBJ2-1, is GAGVSQSPRYKVTKRGQDVALRCDPISGHVSLYWYRQALGQGPEFLTYFNYEAQQDKSGLPNDRFSAERPEGSISTLTIQRTEQRDSAMYRCASSLARAASWPYNEQFFGPGTRLTVL.

The sample holds one count of this clone. V and J are TRBV6-1 and TRBJ1-2; TRBD1 is a possible D gene (5 bases). Germline assignment: CDR1 MNHNS and CDR2 SASEGT. The V end lost 0 bases, the J end lost 8 bases, and 16 bases lay between the germline ends. The CDR3 is made up of 15 amino acids. The CDR3 here is CASSEARSGLTGYTF. For the CDR3, the DNA is TGTGCCAGCAGTGAAGCGCGGTCAGGGCTGACCGGCTACACCTTC.

This clone was counted between two and nine times. This chain uses TRBV7-6 with TRBJ1-1; weak D call: TRBD1 (5 bases). The CDR3 is 14 residues long. The V gene lost 3 bases and the J gene lost 3 bases, with 11 bases spanning the gap. CDR1 and CDR2 from the germline V gene are SGHVS and FNYEAQ. The CDR3 loop reads CASSLGGGDTEAFF. CDR3 DNA: TGTGCCAGCAGCTTGGGCGGGGGAGACACTGAAGCTTTCTTT.

This clone was picked up a small number of times. CDR3 loop: CASSGQWGSDIQYF. CDR3 DNA sequence: TGTGCCAGCAGTGGACAGTGGGGAAGTGACATTCAGTACTTC. The chain uses TRBV2 and TRBJ2-4; D may be TRBD1 (5 bases). The V end lost 4 bases, the J end lost 8 bases, and 15 bases lay between the germline ends. CDR3 length equals 14 residues. From germline, CDR1 is SNHLY and CDR2 FYNNEI.

The V and J genes are TRBV5-6 and TRBJ2-7; TRBD2 might be the D (6 bases). The CDR3 totals 15 residues. Germline CDR1 and CDR2: SGHDT and YYEEEE. Trimming cost V 4 bases and J 8 bases, with 22 bases left between them. In nucleotides, the CDR3 is TGTGCCAGCAGCACCCAGCGGGTCCTTGAAATCAAGCAGTACTTC. This translates into CASSTQRVLEIKQYF.

The chain recombines TRBV7-2 with TRBJ2-1; 8 bases are a match to TRBD2. This CDR3 comprises 17 residues. The V gene end was trimmed by 0 bases and the J gene end by 8 bases; junction bases not matched to a gene: 12. Germline V lookup: CDR1 SGHTA, CDR2 FQGNSA. CDR3 sequence reads: CASSLALRGGSGHEQFF. The CDR3 DNA is TGTGCCAGCAGCTTAGCGCTCCGGGGGGGCTCTGGGCATGAGCAGTTCTTC.

The chain couples TRBV15 to TRBJ1-5; TRBD1 might be the D (6 bases). Germline CDR1 and CDR2: LNHNV and YYDKDF (reference sequence). The CDR3 has 15 amino acids. V lost 0 bases, J lost 5 bases, and 11 bases lay in between. The CDR3: CATSRDLKGDQPQHF. The CDR3 nucleotides are TGTGCCACCAGCAGAGATTTGAAGGGGGATCAGCCCCAGCATTTT.

The rearrangement uses TRBV7-9 and TRBJ1-2, with D perhaps TRBD1 (5 bases). The CDR3 loop spans 15 amino acids. Trimming cost V 0 bases and J 8 bases, with 16 bases left between them. Germline CDR1 SEHNR, CDR2 FQNEAQ (reference sequence). The CDR3 nucleotides are TGTGCCAGCAGCTTAGCTGCCGCGCAGGGAGGAGGCTACACCTTC. Its protein is CASSLAAAQGGGYTF.

Details on this clone: The junction differs from germline at one of its ends, possibly a read error. The chain is built from TRBV15 and TRBJ1-1; D not resolved. The CDR3 sequence is 11 residues long. The germline gives CDR1 LNHNV, CDR2 YYDKDF (reference sequence). CDR3 sequence reads: CATSRVSEAFF. The CDR3 region has the DNA TGTGCCACCAGCAGAGTTTCTGAGGCTTTCTTT.

The V gene is TRBV29-1, the J gene TRBJ1-3; D is undetermined. Germline V gene data show CDR1 as SQVTM and CDR2 as ANQGSEA. V lost 7 bases to trimming and J lost 1 base, with 8 bases between them. The CDR3 loop spans 12 amino acids. CDR3 in amino acids: CSAVESGNTIYF. The CDR3, as DNA: TGCAGCGCTGTGGAGTCTGGAAACACCATATATTTT.

V is TRBV14 and J is TRBJ1-6, with 8 bases lining up with TRBD1. The CDR3 runs to 15 residues. From germline, CDR1 is SGHDN and CDR2 FVKESK. Trimming cost V 1 base and J 11 bases; bases outside gene matches: 7. CDR3 DNA sequence: TGTGCCAGCAGCCAAGCAGGGGGCACGGCTGCACCCCTCCACTTT. Protein product: CASSQAGGTAAPLHF.

This clone showed up just a few times. The rearrangement joins TRBV13 to TRBJ2-7; 8 bases are a match to TRBD1. CDR3 length: 14 residues. Germline loops: CDR1 PRHDT, CDR2 FYEKMQ (reference sequence). Germline trimming cut 4 bases from V and 5 bases from J; bases unmatched to any gene: 7. The CDR3 reads CASSSTDRAHEQYF. In nucleotides, the CDR3 is TGTGCCAGCAGCTCAACGGACAGGGCCCACGAGCAGTACTTC. Supplemented by reference TRBV13 and TRBJ2-7, the full variable domain reads AAGVIQSPRHLIKEKRETATLKCYPIPRHDTVYWYQQGPGQDPQFLISFYEKMQSDKGSIPDRFSAQQFSDYHSELNMSSLELGDSALYFCASSSTDRAHEQYFGPGTRLTVT.